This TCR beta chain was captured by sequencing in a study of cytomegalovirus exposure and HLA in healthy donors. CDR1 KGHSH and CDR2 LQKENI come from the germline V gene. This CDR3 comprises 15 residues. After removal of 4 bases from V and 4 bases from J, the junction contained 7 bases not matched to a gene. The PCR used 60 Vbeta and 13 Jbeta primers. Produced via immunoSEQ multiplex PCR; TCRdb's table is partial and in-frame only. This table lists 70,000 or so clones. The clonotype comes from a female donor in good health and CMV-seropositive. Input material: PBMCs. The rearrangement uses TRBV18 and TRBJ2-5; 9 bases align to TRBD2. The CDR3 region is CASSLWTSVGETQYF. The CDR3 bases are TGTGCCAGCTCACTATGGACTAGCGTAGGAGAGACCCAGTACTTC.